This TCR beta chain emerged from a study of Graves' ophthalmopathy and Graves' hyperthyroidism. The overall study: Peripheral blood was collected at initial diagnosis, before any treatment.

The sample holds a few counts of this clonotype. Its antigen is not identified. Notes on the study in general: In blood appeared most of the expanded thyroid clonotypes whose frequency exceeded 0.001. A 13-signature model separated ophthalmopathy from stable hyperthyroidism, 87.88% sensitivity, around 78% specificity.

The CDR3 sequence is 13 residues long. Germline V gene sequence: CDR1 SGHTA, CDR2 FQGTGA. Trimming pared 5 bases from V and 4 bases from J, leaving 12 bases between. Those donors who had ophthalmopathy presented with moderate-to-severe activity, a CAS of ≥3, a NOSPECS of ≥4 and a duration under 3 months. RNA transcripts were the template, and TCR beta CDR3 regions were amplified from them. An initial RT-PCR round employing HTBI primers preceded a second-round multiplex PCR. In TCRdb, the multiplex PCR reads were re-called with MiXCR into one record per CDR3 protein. The sample consists of some 240,000 distinct CDR3 sequences, around 50% of them appearing once.

Sequencing was done on a sample of peripheral blood. V and J are TRBV7-3 and TRBJ2-7; no clear D. This sequence was found in an adult man with Graves' ophthalmopathy. The chain's CDR3 is CASSTDGGYEQYF. The CDR3 nucleotides read TGTGCCAGCAGCACGGACGGTGGGTACGAGCAGTACTTC.